This T cell receptor (beta chain) was documented in a study of CD8 T cells in ankylosing spondylitis. Broader study findings: A TCR beta motif of several highly homologous variants seemed to mark ankylosing spondylitis blood. The authors reported significant enrichment of disease-linked clones in matched ankylosing spondylitis synovial fluid. Prior work had noted some motif variants in reactive arthritis blood and synovial fluid.

In this sample, this clonotype turned up a few times. Its antigen is still unknown. The ends lost 6 bases at V and 6 bases at J; junction bases unmatched: 15. CDR3 size: 16 residues. The germline CDR1 and CDR2 sequences are MNHEY and SMNVEV (reference sequence). Generation of TCR beta libraries employed quantitative 5'-RACE incorporating molecular barcodes. TCRdb recomputed calls from the 5' RACE reads with MiXCR, one row per CDR3 protein. The table lists about 540,000 distinct CDR3 sequences, roughly an eighth of them singletons. The source is a male donor with ankylosing spondylitis. This chain uses TRBV27 with TRBJ2-3, with TRBD2 matching over 7 bases. Sequenced: blood, either unsorted or a sorted T cell fraction (not recorded which). The CDR3 sequence is CASRPSWGRAGDTQYF. For the CDR3, the DNA is TGTGCCAGCAGACCCTCCTGGGGGAGGGCCGGCGATACGCAGTATTTT.